The entry below describes one T cell receptor beta chain. What it recognizes is unknown. TCRdb keeps only in-frame clones here, not all; method: immunoSEQ multiplex PCR. This table holds nearly 45,000 clones, 86% found once. Controls came from buffy coats of healthy blood donors. This record comes from a study of STAT5B mutations in CD4+ large granular lymphocyte leukemia. As for the study in general: Healthy donors showed HLA-associated enrichment of the CDR3 'QG' motif. Study outcomes and limitations: Top patient clones used TRBV06 genes more often: 8/27 versus 2/35 in controls.

Germline assignment: CDR1 LGHNT and CDR2 FRNRAP. The CDR3 loop spans 17 amino acids. V was clipped by 0 bases and J by 5 bases, with 17 bases between them. This chain links TRBV12-5 with TRBJ1-5, with D possibly TRBD1 on 5 matching bases. The receptor's source is a human donor in good health. The sample comprised CD4+ T cells from blood buffy coats. Written as DNA, the CDR3 is TGTGCTAGTGGTTTGGTACTTGGCAGGGAATTGTATCAGCCCCAGCATTTT. It is translated as CASGLVLGRELYQPQHF. Based on the CDR3 plus reference TRBV12-5 and TRBJ1-5, the full variable domain is DARVTQTPRHKVTEMGQEVTMRCQPILGHNTVFWYRQTMMQGLELLAYFRNRAPLDDSGMPKDRFSAEMPDATLATLKIQPSEPRDSAVYFCASGLVLGRELYQPQHFGDGTRLSIL.